The entry below gives a single T cell receptor (beta chain) sequence along with its context. The entry originates in a study of PD-L1 blockade in urothelial cancer. Using immunoSEQ multiplex PCR, the repertoire was profiled, and TCRdb retains in-frame clones only, with some absent. Of 90,000 or so clones detected, 90% appear once; the ten largest clones hold 1.5% to 2%. Regarding time point: pretreatment peripheral blood. Between the trimmed V and J ends, which lost 10 bases and 4 bases, there was a span of 14 bases. This CDR3 has 12 residues. Germline V gene lookup returns CDR1 ENHRY and CDR2 SYGVKD.

The TCR originated in a man in his fifties or sixties with urothelial cancer. This sequence joins TRBV10-3 and TRBJ2-7, with D possibly being TRBD2 (5 bases). The material sequenced was PBMCs, taken around atezolizumab (anti-PD-L1) treatment. This CDR3 is CATGGSGYEQYF. DNA of the CDR3: TGTGCCACGGGTGGATCGGGGTACGAGCAGTACTTC.